The next 26 T cell receptor beta chains were all read from a single sample in a study of shared clonotypes between healthy human individuals. Profiling relied on immunoSEQ multiplex PCR, and the TCRdb table lists in-frame clones only, not all of them. The top ten clones hold around 12% of a sample with hundreds of thousands of clones, roughly 79% of them seen once. Material for sequencing was PBMCs. Receptors originate from a woman aged 40 to 50 in good health. Some clones in this sample may be carry-over from other donors' samples.

With respect to this clone: A far larger clone is a single base away, which makes a read error likely. CDR3 residues: CANSEGESNEQYF. The CDR3, as DNA: TGTGCCAACAGTGAGGGGGAATCCAACGAGCAGTACTTC. V and J are TRBV6-1 and TRBJ2-7; D perhaps matches TRBD1 (6 bases). Germline CDR1 MNHNS, CDR2 SASEGT. CDR3 size: 13 residues.

The chain carries TRBV5-1 and TRBJ2-5, with D tentatively TRBD1 (5 bases). Trimming took off 2 bases at V and 2 bases at J, with 19 bases between the two ends. This CDR3 is built from 17 residues. Per the germline V gene, CDR1 is SGHRS and CDR2 is YFSETQ. As DNA, the CDR3 is TGCGCCAGCAGCTTTACTTTCAGGGTAGATTGGCAAGAGACCCAGTACTTC. The encoded protein is CASSFTFRVDWQETQYF.

The chain uses TRBV11-2 and TRBJ1-1; a possible D gene is TRBD1 (5 bases). Germline CDR1 reads SGHAT; CDR2 reads FQNNGV. V was cut by 5 bases and J by 1 base, with 11 bases left in between. The length of the CDR3 is 14 residues. The CDR3 bases are TGTGCCAGCAGCCCGAGGGACCGGAACACTGAAGCTTTCTTT. This gives the protein CASSPRDRNTEAFF.

This chain connects TRBV25-1 to TRBJ2-7; a possible D gene is TRBD1 (5 bases). The germline V and J ends were trimmed by 4 bases and 0 bases, with 13 bases remaining between them. Germline values: CDR1 MGHDK, CDR2 SYGVNS. This CDR3 has 15 amino acids. CDR3 region: CASSGSLGHSYEQYF. As DNA, the CDR3 is TGTGCCAGCAGTGGCAGTTTGGGGCACTCCTACGAGCAGTACTTC.

This clone has a handful of counts. Other DNA sequences within the sample encode an identical CDR3. The J gene is TRBJ1-1, the V gene TRBV4-1; tentative D call: TRBD1 (6 bases). The CDR3 runs to 12 residues. Germline lookup yields CDR1 MGHRA and CDR2 YSYEKL. Trimming removed 4 bases at V and 4 bases at J, with 7 bases between. In DNA, the CDR3 is TGCGCCAGCAGCCCGACAGGCACTGAAGCTTTCTTT. This sequence encodes CASSPTGTEAFF.

This chain joins TRBV4-1 and TRBJ1-1; 11 positions match TRBD1. The CDR3 runs to 15 residues. Germline V CDR1 and CDR2: MGHRA, YSYEKL. The J segment lost 4 bases and the V segment lost 3 bases, leaving 4 bases of the junction unmatched. The CDR3 sequence: CASSQGQGVGTEAFF. In DNA form, the CDR3 reads TGCGCCAGCAGCCAGGGACAGGGGGTCGGCACTGAAGCTTTCTTT.

J is TRBJ2-3 and V is TRBV7-3; 7 bases are shared with TRBD1. Germline CDR1 reads SGHTA; CDR2 reads FQGTGA. The CDR3 sequence is 16 residues long. J lost 2 bases, V lost 5 bases, and 10 bases had no gene match. CDR3 sequence reads: CASSPPPGQITDTQYF. CDR3 bases: TGTGCCAGCAGCCCCCCTCCGGGACAGATCACAGATACGCAGTATTTT.

The gene calls are TRBV10-3 and TRBJ2-3, with D maybe TRBD1 (5 bases). Germline V lookup: CDR1 ENHRY, CDR2 SYGVKD. Trimming removed 0 bases at V and 4 bases at J, with 8 bases between. The CDR3 is made up of 14 amino acids. CDR3 sequence (DNA): TGTGCCATCAGTGAGTCGGCAGGGCCAGATACGCAGTATTTT. It is translated as CAISESAGPDTQYF.

The chain joins TRBV18 to TRBJ2-3; 7 bases map to TRBD2. With 2 bases clipped from V and 2 bases from J, the junction kept 7 bases outside the gene matches. From germline, CDR1 is KGHSH and CDR2 LQKENI. The CDR3 loop spans 16 amino acids. DNA of the CDR3: TGTGCCAGCTCACCATCGACTAGCCTGGCCACAGATACGCAGTATTTT. Its translation: CASSPSTSLATDTQYF. Based on the CDR3 plus reference TRBV18 and TRBJ2-3, the full variable domain is NAGVMQNPRHLVRRRGQEARLRCSPMKGHSHVYWYRQLPEEGLKFMVYLQKENIIDESGMPKERFSAEFPKEGPSILRIQQVVRGDSAAYFCASSPSTSLATDTQYFGPGTRLTVL.

This clone has just a few counts. The chain combines TRBV28 with TRBJ1-2, with D unresolved. The CDR3 is 13 amino acids. The germline CDR1 and CDR2 sequences are MDHEN and SYDVKM. V lost 8 bases to trimming and J lost 5 bases, with 15 bases between them. The CDR3 loop reads CASLTSGYYGYTF. Written as DNA, the CDR3 is TGTGCCAGCCTCACCAGCGGTTATTATGGCTACACCTTC.

The chain employs TRBV27 and TRBJ2-2; no clear D. V lost 8 bases and J lost 2, with 9 bases in between. The CDR3 totals 13 residues. Germline V CDR1 and CDR2: MNHEY, SMNVEV (reference sequence). CDR3 protein: CASESRNTGELFF. The DNA for the CDR3 is TGTGCCAGCGAGTCTAGAAACACCGGGGAGCTGTTTTTT.

The rearrangement uses TRBV11-2 and TRBJ2-5; possibly TRBD2 for D (6 bases). The J call may be wrong; the DNA end is better matched by TRBJ2-7. The CDR3 extends over 14 amino acids. CDR1 and CDR2 (germline): SGHAT, FQNNGV. CDR3 sequence (DNA): TGTGCCAGCAGCTTCGGAGGGTTCTCCTACGAGCAGTACTTC. It codes for CASSFGGFSYEQYF.

The gene calls are TRBV30 and TRBJ1-1, with 8 positions matching TRBD1. V dropped 8 bases and J dropped 4; count of bases not matched to a gene: 6. This CDR3 comprises 12 residues. The germline V gene has CDR1 GTSNPN and CDR2 SVGIG (reference sequence). The chain's CDR3 is CAGSRGPTEAFF. CDR3 in DNA: TGTGCCGGGTCCAGGGGGCCCACTGAAGCTTTCTTT.

Worth noting for this clone: Distinct nucleotide sequences in the sample also encode this CDR3. The chain carries TRBV18 and TRBJ2-7, with 10 nucleotides matching TRBD2. Germline CDR1 and CDR2: KGHSH and LQKENI. Trimming removed 2 bases from V and 4 bases from J; junction bases left unmatched: 5. The CDR3 contains 15 residues. The CDR3 DNA reads as TGTGCCAGCTCACCAAGCGGGAGGGCCTCATACGAGCAGTACTTC. Translated, it gives CASSPSGRASYEQYF.

The chain carries TRBV18 and TRBJ1-5; D not certain. V dropped 4 bases and J dropped 4 bases, with 17 bases sitting between them. The CDR3 loop spans 16 amino acids. Germline CDR1 KGHSH, CDR2 LQKENI. The CDR3 protein is CASSLETGEANQPQHF. In nucleotides, the CDR3 is TGTGCCAGCTCACTAGAAACCGGAGAGGCTAATCAGCCCCAGCATTTT.

The chain joins TRBV5-1 to TRBJ1-1; tentative D call: TRBD1 (5 bases). CDR1 and CDR2 (germline): SGHRS, YFSETQ. The CDR3 is 15 amino acids. The V end was cut by 0 bases, the J end by 5 bases, with 14 bases between. CDR3 in DNA: TGCGCCAGCAGCTTGGCCCAGGGAGTTGGTACTGAAGCTTTCTTT. Amino acid sequence: CASSLAQGVGTEAFF. The whole variable domain, remainder taken from reference TRBV5-1 and TRBJ1-1, is KAGVTQTPRYLIKTRGQQVTLSCSPISGHRSVSWYQQTPGQGLQFLFEYFSETQRNKGNFPGRFSGRQFSNSRSEMNVSTLELGDSALYLCASSLAQGVGTEAFFGQGTRLTVV.

V gene TRBV25-1 combines with J gene TRBJ2-1; maybe TRBD1 (6 bases). This CDR3 comprises 12 residues. The V and J ends lost 3 bases and 8 bases respectively, with 8 bases between them. Germline V gene sequence: CDR1 MGHDK, CDR2 SYGVNS. The CDR3 protein is CASSEHRDEQFF. CDR3 nucleotide sequence: TGTGCCAGCAGTGAGCACAGGGATGAGCAGTTCTTC.

The chain combines TRBV6-1 with TRBJ2-7; weak D call: TRBD1 (6 bases). Trimming left V 10 bases short and J 3 bases short, with 16 bases between. This CDR3 contains 13 residues. Germline V CDR1 and CDR2: MNHNS, SASEGT. CDR3 amino acids: CATVTGHHYEQYF. In DNA, the CDR3 is TGTGCCACCGTAACGGGACACCACTACGAGCAGTACTTC.

CDR3 DNA sequence: TGTGCCAGCAGCTTAGGTGGGAGGGAGCAGTACTTC. As protein: CASSLGGREQYF. This chain connects TRBV11-2 to TRBJ2-7; possibly TRBD2 for D (6 bases). Germline values: CDR1 SGHAT, CDR2 FQNNGV. V lost 1 base, J lost 7 bases, and 8 bases lay in between. The CDR3 consists of 12 residues.

This clone was observed once. J is TRBJ2-1 and V is TRBV6-5, with 7 bases aligning to TRBD2. Germline V gives CDR1 MNHEY, CDR2 SVGAGI. V lost 0 bases to trimming and J lost 9 bases; unmatched junction nucleotides: 2. The CDR3 length is 13 residues. The CDR3 is CASSYSWGGEQFF. CDR3 nucleotide sequence: TGTGCCAGCAGTTACTCGTGGGGGGGTGAGCAGTTCTTC.

This clone occurred once. The V gene is TRBV29-1, the J gene TRBJ2-5; D is unclear. Per the germline V gene, CDR1 is SQVTM and CDR2 is ANQGSEA. The length of the CDR3 is 12 residues. V was shortened by 3 bases and J by 4 bases, with 9 bases between the two germline ends. This CDR3 is CSVETSRETQYF. The CDR3 nucleotides are TGCAGCGTTGAGACCAGTCGAGAGACCCAGTACTTC. The whole variable domain, remainder taken from reference TRBV29-1 and TRBJ2-5, is SAVISQKPSRDICQRGTSLTIQCQVDSQVTMMFWYRQQPGQSLTLIATANQGSEATYESGFVIDKFPISRPNLTFSTLTVSNMSPEDSSIYLCSVETSRETQYFGPGTRLLVL.

Details on this clone: Being one base from a much bigger clone, this may be a read error. The same CDR3 is also encoded by other DNA sequences in this sample. The CDR3 here is CASSYSFGELNTEAFF. The CDR3 coding sequence is TGTGCCAGCAGTTACTCCTTCGGGGAGCTTAACACTGAAGCTTTCTTT. The genes are TRBV6-6 and TRBJ1-1; D is ambiguous. CDR1 MNHNY and CDR2 SVGAGI come from the germline V gene (reference sequence). The length of the CDR3 is 16 residues. Trimming removed 0 bases at V and 2 bases at J, with 13 bases between.

This clone appeared once. This chain joins TRBV5-1 and TRBJ2-1, with D maybe TRBD2 (5 bases). In germline, CDR1 is SGHRS, CDR2 YFSETQ. Trimming stripped 0 bases from V and 4 bases from J, with 14 bases between. CDR3 length: 16 residues. CDR3 sequence reads: CASSLELLAAYNEQFF. CDR3 DNA: TGCGCCAGCAGCTTGGAATTGCTAGCTGCTTACAATGAGCAGTTCTTC.

The CDR3 DNA reads as TGCAGCGTGAGAGGACAGGGCAGCAATCAGCCCCAGCATTTT. This codes for CSVRGQGSNQPQHF. The rearrangement joins TRBV29-1 to TRBJ1-5; TRBD1 aligns across 8 bases. Germline CDR1 SQVTM, CDR2 ANQGSEA. The CDR3 has 14 amino acids. V lost 6 bases and J lost 1; bases outside the gene matches: 5.

The chain employs TRBV9 and TRBJ1-3; a possible D gene is TRBD1 (6 bases). Germline V gene sequence: CDR1 SGDLS, CDR2 YYNGEE. The CDR3 consists of 16 residues. Trimming took 4 bases from V and 0 from J, leaving 14 bases between them. This CDR3 is CASSPPGAHSGNTIYF. CDR3 in DNA: TGTGCCAGCAGCCCTCCAGGGGCCCACTCTGGAAACACCATATATTTT. The complete variable domain, with remaining parts taken from reference TRBV9 and TRBJ1-3, reads DSGVTQTPKHLITATGQRVTLRCSPRSGDLSVYWYQQSLDQGLQFLIQYYNGEERAKGNILERFSAQQFPDLHSELNLSSLELGDSALYFCASSPPGAHSGNTIYFGEGSWLTVV.

A note on this clone: In the same sample, other DNA sequences code for this CDR3. V usage is TRBV9 and J usage is TRBJ1-5; D unclear. The CDR3 consists of 13 residues. Germline loops: CDR1 SGDLS, CDR2 YYNGEE. Trimming shortened V by 2 bases and J by 0 bases, and 3 bases separated the two germline ends. CDR3 DNA sequence: TGTGCCAGCAGCGTTAATAGCAATCAGCCCCAGCATTTT. Protein product: CASSVNSNQPQHF.